This T cell receptor (beta chain) appears in the sequencing data of a study of cytomegalovirus exposure and HLA in healthy donors. Study background: Within the Caucasian-associated ancestry cluster were about 81% of the approximately 370 genotyped donors. Study observations and caveats: Around 18,000 TCR beta sequences were associated with HLA alleles at 0.05 false discovery rate in a later analysis. Among the sequence variants, a highly shared cluster was likely an artifact of sequencing. There were around 160 TCR beta chains listed as cytomegalovirus-associated.

Looked up from germline, CDR1 is MNHEY and CDR2 is SVGAGI. The CDR3 is 11 residues long. Points on this clone: Its antigen is currently unknown. The junction shows a germline mismatch at one end, possibly a read error.

This PCR relied on a set of 60 Vbeta primers and 13 Jbeta primers. Sequenced by immunoSEQ multiplex PCR; TCRdb stores in-frame clones only, minus some. Of some 170,000 clones listed, roughly 85% are singletons. This clonotype was obtained from a man aged 35 to 55 in good health and CMV-seropositive. Sequencing was performed on PBMCs. V is TRBV6-5 and J is TRBJ2-1; D perhaps matches TRBD1 (5 bases). As DNA, the CDR3 is TGTGCCAGCAGTCGCCAGGGTAGGTGGGTCTTC. Translating it yields CASSRQGRWVF.